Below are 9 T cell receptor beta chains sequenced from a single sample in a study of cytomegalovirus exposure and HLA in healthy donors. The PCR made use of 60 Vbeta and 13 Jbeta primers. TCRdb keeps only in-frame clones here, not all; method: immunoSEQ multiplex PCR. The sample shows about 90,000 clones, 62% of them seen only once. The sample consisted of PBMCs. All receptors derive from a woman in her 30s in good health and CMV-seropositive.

CDR3 bases: TGTGCCAGCAGCGTAGAAGGGACAGTTTATTCTGAAGACACCATATATTTT. Translation: CASSVEGTVYSEDTIYF. This chain uses TRBV9 with TRBJ1-3, with 7 bases matching TRBD1. From germline, CDR1 is SGDLS and CDR2 YYNGEE. CDR3 length: 17 amino acids. The J segment lost 8 bases and the V segment lost 0 bases, leaving 14 bases of the junction unmatched. The full variable domain, in which reference TRBV9 and TRBJ1-3 provide the parts outside the CDR3, is DSGVTQTPKHLITATGQRVTLRCSPRSGDLSVYWYQQSLDQGLQFLIQYYNGEERAKGNILERFSAQQFPDLHSELNLSSLELGDSALYFCASSVEGTVYSEDTIYFGEGSWLTVV.

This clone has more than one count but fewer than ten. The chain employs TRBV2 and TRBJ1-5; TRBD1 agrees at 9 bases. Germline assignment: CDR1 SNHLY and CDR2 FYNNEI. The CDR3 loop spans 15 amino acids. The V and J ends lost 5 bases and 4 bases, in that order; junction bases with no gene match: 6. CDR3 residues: CASSTGGGGNQPQHF. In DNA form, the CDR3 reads TGTGCCAGCAGTACAGGGGGCGGTGGGAATCAGCCCCAGCATTTT. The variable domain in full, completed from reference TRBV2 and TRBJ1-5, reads EPEVTQTPSHQVTQMGQEVILRCVPISNHLYFYWYRQILGQKVEFLVSFYNNEISEKSEIFDDQFSVERPDGSNFTLKIRSTKLEDSAMYFCASSTGGGGNQPQHFGDGTRLSIL.

CDR3 coding DNA: TGCGCCAGCAGCTTCAATCAGGGGCGGTTCCAGGGAGAGACCCAGTACTTC. This translates into CASSFNQGRFQGETQYF. V is TRBV5-1 and J is TRBJ2-5, with D possibly TRBD1 on 6 matching bases. The CDR3 totals 17 residues. Between the trimmed V and J ends, which lost 2 bases and 4 bases, there was a span of 21 bases. The V gene's germline CDR1 is SGHRS and CDR2 YFSETQ.

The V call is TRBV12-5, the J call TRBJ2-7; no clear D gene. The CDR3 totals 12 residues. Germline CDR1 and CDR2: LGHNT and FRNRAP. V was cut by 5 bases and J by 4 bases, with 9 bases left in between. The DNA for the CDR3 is TGTGCTAGTGGTCCGGTGGTGTACGAGCAGTACTTC. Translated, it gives CASGPVVYEQYF.

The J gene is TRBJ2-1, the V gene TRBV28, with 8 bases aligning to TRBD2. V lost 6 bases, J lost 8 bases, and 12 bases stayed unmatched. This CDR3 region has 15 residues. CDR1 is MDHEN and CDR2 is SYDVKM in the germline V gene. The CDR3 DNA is TGTGCCAGCAGACAGTCGGGGGGGATGATATATGAGCAGTTCTTC. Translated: CASRQSGGMIYEQFF.

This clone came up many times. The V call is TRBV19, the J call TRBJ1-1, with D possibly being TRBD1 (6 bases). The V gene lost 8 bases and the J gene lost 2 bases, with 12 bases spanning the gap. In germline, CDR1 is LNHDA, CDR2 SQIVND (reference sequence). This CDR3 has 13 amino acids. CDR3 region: CASGGHTNTEAFF. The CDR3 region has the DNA TGTGCCAGTGGGGGACATACAAACACTGAAGCTTTCTTT. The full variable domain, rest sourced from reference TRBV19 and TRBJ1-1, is DGGITQSPKYLFRKEGQNVTLSCEQNLNHDAMYWYRQDPGQGLRLIYYSQIVNDFQKGDIAEGYSVSREKKESFPLTVTSAQKNPTAFYLCASGGHTNTEAFFGQGTRLTVV.

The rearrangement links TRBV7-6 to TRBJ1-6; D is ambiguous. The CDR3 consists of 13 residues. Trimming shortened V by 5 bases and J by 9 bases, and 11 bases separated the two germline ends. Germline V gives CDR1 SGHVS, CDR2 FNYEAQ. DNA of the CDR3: TGTGCCAGCAGCGCCGGGGATATTTCACCCCTCCACTTT. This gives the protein CASSAGDISPLHF. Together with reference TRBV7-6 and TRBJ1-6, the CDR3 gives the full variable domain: GAGVSQSPRYKVTKRGQDVALRCDPISGHVSLYWYRQALGQGPEFLTYFNYEAQQDKSGLPNDRFSAERPEGSISTLTIQRTEQRDSAMYRCASSAGDISPLHFGNGTRLTVT.

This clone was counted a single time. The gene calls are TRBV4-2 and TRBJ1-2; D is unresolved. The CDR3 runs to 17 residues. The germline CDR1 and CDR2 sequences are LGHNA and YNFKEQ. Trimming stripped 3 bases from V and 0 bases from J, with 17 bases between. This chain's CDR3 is CASSHPGEDGPNYGYTF. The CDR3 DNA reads TGTGCCAGCAGCCACCCCGGGGAGGACGGTCCTAACTATGGCTACACCTTC.

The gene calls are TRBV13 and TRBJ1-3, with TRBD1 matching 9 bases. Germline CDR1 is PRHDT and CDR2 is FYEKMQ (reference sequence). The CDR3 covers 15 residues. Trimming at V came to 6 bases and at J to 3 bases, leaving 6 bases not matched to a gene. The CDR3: CASRKTGGYGNTIYF. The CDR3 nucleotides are TGTGCCAGCAGAAAAACAGGGGGCTATGGAAACACCATATATTTT.